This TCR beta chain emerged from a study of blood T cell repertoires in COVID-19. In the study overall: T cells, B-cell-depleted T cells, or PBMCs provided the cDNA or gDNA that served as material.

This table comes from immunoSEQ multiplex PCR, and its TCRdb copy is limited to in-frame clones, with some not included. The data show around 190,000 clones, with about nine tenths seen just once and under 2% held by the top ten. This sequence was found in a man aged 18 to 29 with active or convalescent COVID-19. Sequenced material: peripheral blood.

The CDR3 DNA sequence: TGTGCCAGCAGTTTATCGGGGGTGGACGAGCAGTACTTC. It specifies CASSLSGVDEQYF. The chain joins TRBV12-3 or TRBV12-4 to TRBJ2-7; D possibly corresponds to TRBD2 (6 bases). The germline V and J ends were trimmed by 2 bases and 5 bases, with 10 bases remaining between them. The CDR3 runs 13 residues.